These 19 T cell receptor beta chains were all obtained from the same sample, sequenced in a study of blood T cells in healthy people across ages. Together with a sample-barcoded 5' primer, a J-beta primer mix was included in a second PCR lasting about 6 to 12 cycles. One entry per CDR3 protein, called by TCRdb with MiXCR from the 5' RACE reads. The data show approximately 810,000 distinct CDR3 sequences, with under 35% seen just once and roughly 17% held by the top ten. The specimen was blood. These receptors originate from a woman aged 80 or over in good health.

The rearrangement links TRBV30 to TRBJ1-4; D remains unclear. V was trimmed by 0 bases and J by 4 bases, leaving 18 bases between them. There are 17 residues in the CDR3. Germline values: CDR1 GTSNPN, CDR2 SVGIG (reference sequence). The CDR3: CAWSVPGNSAGNEKLFF. The CDR3 nucleotides read TGTGCCTGGAGTGTACCTGGAAACTCGGCGGGTAATGAAAAACTGTTTTTT. Drawing the rest from reference TRBV30 and TRBJ1-4, the complete variable domain is SQTIHQWPATLVQPVGSPLSLECTVEGTSNPNLYWYRQAAGRGLQLLFYSVGIGQISSEVPQNLSASRPQDRQFILSSKKLLLSDSGFYLCAWSVPGNSAGNEKLFFGSGTQLSVL.

Turning to this clonotype: Possible read error: a much larger clone is one base away. The genes are TRBV7-9 and TRBJ1-2; D gene uncertain. Germline CDR1 and CDR2: SEHNR and FQNEAQ (reference sequence). Trimming stripped 2 bases from V and 8 bases from J, with 12 bases between. This CDR3 has 13 residues. In DNA form, the CDR3 reads TGTGCCAGCAGCTTACGCTCCTCCCCAGGCTACACCTTC. Its protein is CASSLRSSPGYTF.

This clonotype was found a few times. The chain employs TRBV11-2 and TRBJ2-2; TRBD1 aligns across 8 bases. V was clipped by 4 bases and J by 4 bases; unmatched bases: 8. CDR3 size: 16 residues. Germline CDR1 is SGHAT and CDR2 is FQNNGV. The CDR3: CASSWGIRGRTGELFF. For the CDR3, the DNA is TGTGCCAGCAGCTGGGGAATCAGGGGGCGCACCGGGGAGCTGTTTTTT.

Regarding this clonotype: A read error may produce the germline difference seen at one junction end. The V call is TRBV30, the J call TRBJ1-2, with D unresolved. The CDR3 contains 13 residues. Germline values: CDR1 GTSNPN, CDR2 SVGIG (reference sequence). The CDR3, as DNA: TGTGCCTGGAGAGGACTGGCCCGCTATGGTTACACCTTC. Translated, it gives CAWRGLARYGYTF. Filled out from reference TRBV30 and TRBJ1-2, the complete variable domain reads SQTIHQWPATLVQPVGSPLSLECTVEGTSNPNLYWYRQAAGRGLQLLFYSVGIGQISSEVPQNLSASRPQDRQFILSSKKLLLSDSGFYLCAWRGLARYGYTFGSGTRLTVV.

The CDR3 DNA follows: TGTGCCAGCAGCCGTCAGGATCTGCTTAATGAAAAACTGTTTTTT. Encoded protein: CASSRQDLLNEKLFF. This sequence joins TRBV14 and TRBJ1-4; no reliable D call. The CDR3 consists of 15 residues. CDR1 and CDR2 (germline): SGHDN, FVKESK. The ends were cut back, 4 bases at V and 4 bases at J, with 13 bases in the middle.

This clonotype showed up just a few times. The chain links TRBV7-2 to TRBJ1-1, with TRBD1 as a possible D gene (5 bases). This CDR3 has 15 amino acids. Trimming left V 5 bases short and J 0 bases short, with 13 bases between. Germline CDR1 SGHTA, CDR2 FQGNSA. The CDR3 sequence: CASSPGGGMNTEAFF. DNA of the CDR3: TGTGCCAGCAGCCCAGGCGGGGGAATGAACACTGAAGCTTTCTTT.

This clonotype has ten or more counts. The gene calls are TRBV28 and TRBJ1-2, with D tentatively TRBD1 (5 bases). CDR3 length: 15 residues. V dropped 5 bases and J dropped 6 bases, with 19 bases sitting between them. CDR1 and CDR2 from the germline V gene are MDHEN and SYDVKM. CDR3 nucleotides: TGTGCCAGCAGTCTTCAGTCTTACGGGGGGGATGGCTACACCTTC. Protein product: CASSLQSYGGDGYTF.

The rearrangement joins TRBV12-3 or TRBV12-4 to TRBJ1-1, with D unclear. The CDR3 is 12 amino acids. Trimming cost V 5 bases and J 6 bases, with 10 bases left between them. The CDR3 DNA is TGTGCCAGCAGTGGTAAGGATTCTGAAGCTTTCTTT. Protein: CASSGKDSEAFF.

This clonotype was counted many times. The V and J genes are TRBV24-1 and TRBJ1-2; no definite D call. There are 12 residues in the CDR3. V was trimmed by 4 bases and J by 9 bases, leaving 11 bases between them. Looked up from germline, CDR1 is KGHDR and CDR2 is SFDVKD. Here the CDR3 DNA reads TGTGCCACCAGTGACGGACCTGGACGCTACACCTTC. Translation gives CATSDGPGRYTF.

The V and J genes are TRBV6-2 or TRBV6-3 and TRBJ1-5, with D unresolved. The CDR3 contains 15 residues. The germline gives CDR1 MNHEY, CDR2 SVGEGT. Trimming pared 0 bases from V and 7 bases from J, leaving 13 bases between. CDR3 loop: CASSYSTGSVQPQHF. DNA for the CDR3: TGTGCCAGCAGTTACTCGACCGGATCCGTCCAGCCCCAGCATTTT.

With regard to this clonotype: Just one base apart from a much larger clone, this may be a read error. This chain joins TRBV7-2 and TRBJ1-1; the D is unclear. Germline CDR1 is SGHTA and CDR2 is FQGNSA. The CDR3 sequence is 13 residues long. The CDR3 DNA sequence: TGTGCCAGCAGCGTGGCGAGGAACACTGAAACTTTCTTT. Its translation: CASSVARNTETFF.

The V call is TRBV6-4, the J call TRBJ1-1; D is uncertain. The CDR3 runs 15 residues. The germline gives CDR1 MRHNA, CDR2 SNTAGT. The V end lost 6 bases, the J end lost 0 bases, and 14 bases lay between the germline ends. CDR3 protein: CASSREEGLNTEAFF. For the CDR3, the DNA is TGTGCCAGCAGCCGAGAGGAGGGTTTGAACACTGAAGCTTTCTTT.

This clonotype was detected many times. The CDR3 nucleotides are TGTGCCAGCGGACACAGGGGAGGTGAAGCTTTCTTT. Its protein is CASGHRGGEAFF. The chain is built from TRBV12-3 or TRBV12-4 and TRBJ1-1; 7 nucleotides match TRBD1. CDR3 length: 12 amino acids. With V trimmed by 8 bases and J by 7 bases, 7 bases remained unmatched.

This clonotype has at least ten counts. This chain links TRBV3-1 with TRBJ1-2, with no clear D. V gave up 5 bases and J gave up 0 bases, with 13 bases separating them. Germline V CDR1 and CDR2: LGHDT, YNNKEL (reference sequence). The CDR3 runs 15 residues. The CDR3 DNA follows: TGTGCCAGCAGCAGCGGCGGGCTTACTAACTATGGCTACACCTTC. Its translation is CASSSGGLTNYGYTF.

Only a few counts were recorded for this clonotype. Just one base apart from a much larger clone, this may be a read error. The chain couples TRBV20-1 to TRBJ2-5; 12 bases line up with TRBD2. Losses at the gene ends were 0 bases for V and 11 bases for J; bases not matched to a gene: 13. The CDR3 is made up of 16 amino acids. Germline CDR1 is DFQATT and CDR2 is SNEGSKA (reference sequence). The DNA of the CDR3 is TGCAGTGCTAGAGATCTCAGGACTAGCGGGGACCATGAGCAGTACTTC. Protein product: CSARDLRTSGDHEQYF.

The chain recombines TRBV7-9 with TRBJ2-4; TRBD2 aligns across 9 bases. Near its end, the DNA agrees better with TRBJ2-7, so the J call may be wrong. The CDR3 runs 14 residues. Germline CDR1 SEHNR, CDR2 FQNEAQ (reference sequence). For the CDR3, the DNA is TGTGCCAGCAGCTTATCGCGGGAGGGATACGAGCAGTACTTC. Amino acids: CASSLSREGYEQYF.

For this clonotype: A much larger clone lies a single base off, so this may be a read error. The chain uses TRBV12-3 or TRBV12-4 and TRBJ2-5; the match to TRBD2 covers 14 bases. This CDR3 spans 17 amino acids. Trimming cost V 5 bases and J 2 bases; bases outside gene matches: 7. In nucleotides, the CDR3 is TGTGCCAGCAGTCACCCGGGACTAGCGGGGGTTCAAGAGACCCAGTACTTC. It is translated as CASSHPGLAGVQETQYF.

This chain links TRBV27 with TRBJ1-6; D is perhaps TRBD1 (5 bases). V lost 8 bases, J lost 4 bases, and 15 bases lay in between. This CDR3 comprises 15 residues. Germline lookup yields CDR1 MNHEY and CDR2 SMNVEV (reference sequence). This CDR3 is CASGPRNRYNSPLHF. CDR3 nucleotides: TGTGCCAGCGGCCCCAGAAACAGGTATAATTCACCCCTCCACTTT.

Note on this clonotype: It may be a read error: a sequence one base away is much more abundant. The J gene is TRBJ1-2, the V gene TRBV12-3 or TRBV12-4; 12 bases are shared with TRBD1. The CDR3 covers 18 residues. CDR3 in amino acids: CASSSYPGQGANAYGHTF. The CDR3 DNA is TGTGCCAGCAGCTCTTACCCGGGACAGGGGGCCAATGCCTATGGCCACACCTTC.